The 11 T cell receptor beta chains below come from one sample, sequenced in a study of cytomegalovirus exposure and HLA in healthy donors. PCR employed 60 Vbeta and 13 Jbeta primers. Libraries were prepared by immunoSEQ multiplex PCR; TCRdb keeps only in-frame clonotypes and omits some of them. This table holds about 72,000 clones, about 72% found once. Sequencing was done on a sample of PBMCs. All receptors derive from a man in his forties or fifties in good health and CMV-seropositive.

The chain links TRBV2 to TRBJ1-6, with D maybe TRBD1 (5 bases). Trimming shortened V by 9 bases and J by 7 bases, and 13 bases separated the two germline ends. The germline V gene has CDR1 SNHLY and CDR2 FYNNEI. The CDR3 is 13 residues long. The CDR3 region is CASRRGINSPLHF. The CDR3 DNA is TGTGCCAGTAGGAGGGGTATAAATTCACCCCTCCACTTT.

This chain links TRBV2 with TRBJ2-5; 12 nucleotides align to TRBD2. With V trimmed by 1 base and J by 4 bases, 10 bases remained unmatched. The CDR3 length is 18 residues. Germline CDR1 SNHLY, CDR2 FYNNEI. CDR3 DNA sequence: TGTGCCAGCAGTGAAGGGCTAGCGGGGGGGCCGGGGTCAGAGACCCAGTACTTC. Translating gives CASSEGLAGGPGSETQYF.

There are a few counts of this clone. The V gene is TRBV4-1, the J gene TRBJ2-1, with D possibly being TRBD2 (6 bases). The CDR3 length is 15 residues. Germline V gene sequence: CDR1 MGHRA, CDR2 YSYEKL. Trimming stripped 4 bases from V and 5 bases from J, with 15 bases between. DNA of the CDR3: TGCGCCAGCAGCCCTCTAGGGACTCTGAACAATGAGCAGTTCTTC. Amino acids: CASSPLGTLNNEQFF.

To note about this clone: The germline gene is not matched at one end of the junction; a read error may be the cause. The gene calls are TRBV27 and TRBJ2-2, with a weak D call TRBD2 (5 bases). CDR3 size: 14 residues. The V gene's germline CDR1 is MNHEY and CDR2 SMNVEV (reference sequence). The CDR3 DNA reads TGTGCCAGCAGTTTATACCTCCCCACCGGGGAACTGTTTTTT. This gives the protein CASSLYLPTGELFF.

This chain connects TRBV9 to TRBJ1-6; TRBD1 agrees at 7 bases. Per germline, CDR1 SGDLS and CDR2 YYNGEE. The CDR3 totals 17 residues. V shed 3 bases, J shed 7 bases, and the junction held 13 bases outside the gene matches. The CDR3 here is CASSATGNRGYNSPLHF. The CDR3 nucleotides read TGTGCCAGCAGCGCAACCGGTAACAGGGGCTACAATTCACCCCTCCACTTT.

A remark on this clone: One junction end disagrees with the germline gene, perhaps due to a read error. The chain joins TRBV11-3 to TRBJ1-1; the D is unclear. Germline loops: CDR1 SGHNT, CDR2 YENEEA. This CDR3 is 14 amino acids long. CDR3 loop: CASIPPGRNAEAFF. The CDR3 DNA reads as TGTGCCAGCATCCCCCCAGGCAGGAACGCTGAAGCTTTCTTT. Together with reference TRBV11-3 and TRBJ1-1, the CDR3 gives the full variable domain: EAGVVQSPRYKIIEKKQPVAFWCNPISGHNTLYWYLQNLGQGPELLIRYENEEAVDDSQLPKDRFSAERLKGVDSTLKIQPAELGDSAVYLCASIPPGRNAEAFFGQGTRLTVV.

The V call is TRBV11-2, the J call TRBJ1-1; 7 bases line up with TRBD1. The CDR3 is made up of 16 amino acids. The germline V gene encodes CDR1 SGHAT and CDR2 FQNNGV. Germline trimming cut 4 bases from V and 1 base from J; bases unmatched to any gene: 9. CDR3 in amino acids: CASSSWRQGTNTEAFF. CDR3 coding DNA: TGTGCCAGCAGCTCCTGGAGACAGGGAACGAACACTGAAGCTTTCTTT.

The chain joins TRBV28 to TRBJ2-7; tentative D call: TRBD2 (6 bases). Germline V gene data show CDR1 as MDHEN and CDR2 as SYDVKM. This CDR3 is 14 amino acids long. The V and J ends lost 9 bases and 2 bases respectively, with 17 bases between them. CDR3 nucleotides: TGTGCCAGTAGAAGTGCCGGGGGAGCCTACGAGCAGTACTTC. It encodes CASRSAGGAYEQYF. Looking up the rest from reference TRBV28 and TRBJ2-7 gives the full variable domain: DVKVTQSSRYLVKRTGEKVFLECVQDMDHENMFWYRQDPGLGLRLIYFSYDVKMKEKGDIPEGYSVSREKKERFSLILESASTNQTSMYLCASRSAGGAYEQYFGPGTRLTVT.

This chain joins TRBV15 and TRBJ2-3; D is unclear. The CDR3 is 11 residues long. The V gene's germline CDR1 is LNHNV and CDR2 YYDKDF (reference sequence). V gave up 8 bases and J gave up 3 bases, with 6 bases separating them. The CDR3 here is CATLGTDTQYF. CDR3 bases: TGTGCCACCCTCGGGACAGATACGCAGTATTTT.

In its sample, this clone was seen a few times. The J gene is TRBJ2-5, the V gene TRBV5-1; D unclear. The CDR3 contains 11 residues. Trimming shortened V by 4 bases and J by 3 bases, and 4 bases separated the two germline ends. Germline values: CDR1 SGHRS, CDR2 YFSETQ. CDR3 in amino acids: CASSREETQYF. In DNA form, the CDR3 reads TGCGCCAGCAGCCGAGAAGAGACCCAGTACTTC.

The V and J genes are TRBV5-5 and TRBJ1-1; 11 positions agree with TRBD1. V lost 4 bases, J lost 11 bases, and 7 bases stayed unmatched. The germline V gene has CDR1 SGHKS and CDR2 YYEKEE (reference sequence). The CDR3 has 13 amino acids. CDR3 DNA: TGTGCCAGCAGCCCAAGGACAGGGGGCCATGCTTTCTTT. Its protein product is CASSPRTGGHAFF. The variable domain in full, completed from reference TRBV5-5 and TRBJ1-1, reads DAGVTQSPTHLIKTRGQQVTLRCSPISGHKSVSWYQQVLGQGPQFIFQYYEKEERGRGNFPDRFSARQFPNYSSELNVNALLLGDSALYLCASSPRTGGHAFFGQGTRLTVV.